The clone carrying this T cell receptor beta chain occurred a few times. Compared with germline, one end of the junction differs, possibly owing to a read error. CDR1 is SGHRS, CDR2 YFSETQ, per germline. There are 14 residues in the CDR3. TCRdb recomputed calls from the RT-PCR reads with MiXCR, one row per CDR3 protein. The table lists hundreds of thousands of distinct CDR3 sequences, 12% to 15% of them singletons. The chain couples TRBV5-1 to TRBJ2-2; perhaps TRBD1 as D (6 bases). Sequencing was done on a sample of memory CD4+ T cells from blood. The TCR sequence derives from a female donor in good health, serving as a healthy control. CDR3 coding DNA: TGTGCCAGCAGTTTCAGGGGCGACACCGGGGAGCTGTTTTTT. Its protein is CASSFRGDTGELFF.